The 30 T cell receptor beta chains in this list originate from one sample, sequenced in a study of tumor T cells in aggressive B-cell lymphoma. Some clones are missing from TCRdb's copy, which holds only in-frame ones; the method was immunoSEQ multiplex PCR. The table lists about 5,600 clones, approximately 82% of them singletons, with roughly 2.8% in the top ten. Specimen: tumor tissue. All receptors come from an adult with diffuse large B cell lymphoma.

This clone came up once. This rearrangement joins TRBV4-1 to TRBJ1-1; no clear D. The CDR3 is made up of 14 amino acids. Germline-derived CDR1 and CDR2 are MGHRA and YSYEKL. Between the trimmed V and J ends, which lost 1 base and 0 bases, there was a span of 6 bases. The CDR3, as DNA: TGCGCCAGCAGCCAAGTTTACATGAACACTGAAGCTTTCTTT. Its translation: CASSQVYMNTEAFF.

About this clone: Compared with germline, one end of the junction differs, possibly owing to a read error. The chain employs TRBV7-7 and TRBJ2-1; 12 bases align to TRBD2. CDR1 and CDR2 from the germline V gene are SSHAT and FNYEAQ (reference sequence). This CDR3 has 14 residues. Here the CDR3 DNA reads TGTGCTAGCAGCCTAGCGGGAGGGCTCGATGAGCAGTTCTTC. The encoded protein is CASSLAGGLDEQFF.

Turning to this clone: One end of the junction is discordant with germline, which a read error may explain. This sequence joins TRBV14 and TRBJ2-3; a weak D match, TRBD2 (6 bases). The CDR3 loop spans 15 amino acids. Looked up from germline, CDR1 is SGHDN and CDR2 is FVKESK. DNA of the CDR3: TGTGCCAGCAGCCAAGTGTATAGCGGCACAAATACGCAGTATTTT. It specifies CASSQVYSGTNTQYF.

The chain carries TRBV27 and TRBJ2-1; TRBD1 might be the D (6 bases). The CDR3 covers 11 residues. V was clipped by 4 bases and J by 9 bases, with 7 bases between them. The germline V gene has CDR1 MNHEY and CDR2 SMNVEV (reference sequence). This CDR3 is CASSSRGEQFF. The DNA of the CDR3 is TGTGCCAGCAGTTCCAGGGGTGAGCAGTTCTTC.

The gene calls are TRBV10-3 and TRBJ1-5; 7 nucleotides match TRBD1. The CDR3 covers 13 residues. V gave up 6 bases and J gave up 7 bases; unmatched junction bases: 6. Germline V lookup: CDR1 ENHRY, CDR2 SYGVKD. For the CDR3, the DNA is TGTGCCATCAGCGACAGGGATAAACAGCCCCAGCATTTT. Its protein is CAISDRDKQPQHF.

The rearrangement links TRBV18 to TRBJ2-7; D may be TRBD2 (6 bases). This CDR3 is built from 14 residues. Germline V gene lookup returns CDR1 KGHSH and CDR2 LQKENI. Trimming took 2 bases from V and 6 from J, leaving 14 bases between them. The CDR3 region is CASSPGVEGLEQYF. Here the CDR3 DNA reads TGTGCCAGCTCACCAGGGGTGGAGGGGCTCGAGCAGTACTTC.

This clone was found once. CDR3 DNA: TGTGCCAGCAGCGTAGGACGGGGGACCCGCACAGATACGCAGTATTTT. Protein product: CASSVGRGTRTDTQYF. V gene TRBV9 combines with J gene TRBJ2-3; D may be TRBD2 (6 bases). CDR1 is SGDLS, CDR2 YYNGEE, per germline. Trimming cost V 0 bases and J 1 base, with 12 bases left between them. This CDR3 is 16 amino acids long.

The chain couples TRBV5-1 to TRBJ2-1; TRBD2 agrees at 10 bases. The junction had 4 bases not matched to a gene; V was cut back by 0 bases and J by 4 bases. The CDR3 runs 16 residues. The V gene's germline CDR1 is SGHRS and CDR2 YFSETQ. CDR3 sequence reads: CASSLGTSGSYNEQFF. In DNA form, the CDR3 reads TGCGCCAGCAGCTTGGGGACTAGCGGTAGTTACAATGAGCAGTTCTTC.

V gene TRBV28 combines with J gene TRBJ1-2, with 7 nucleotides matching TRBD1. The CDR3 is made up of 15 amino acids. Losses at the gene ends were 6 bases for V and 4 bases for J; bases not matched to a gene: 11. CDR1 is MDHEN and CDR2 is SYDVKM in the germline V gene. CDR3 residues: CASRQEGAWVYGYTF. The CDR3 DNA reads TGTGCCAGCAGACAGGAGGGGGCTTGGGTCTATGGCTACACCTTC.

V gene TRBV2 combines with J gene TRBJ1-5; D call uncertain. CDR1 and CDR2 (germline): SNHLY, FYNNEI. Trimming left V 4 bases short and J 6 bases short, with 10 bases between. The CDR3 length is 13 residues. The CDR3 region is CASSVSFGQPQHF. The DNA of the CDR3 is TGTGCCAGCAGTGTATCCTTCGGTCAGCCCCAGCATTTT.

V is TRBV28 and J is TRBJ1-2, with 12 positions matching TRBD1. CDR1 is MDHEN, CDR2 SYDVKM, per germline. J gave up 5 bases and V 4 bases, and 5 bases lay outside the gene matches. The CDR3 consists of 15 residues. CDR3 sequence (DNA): TGTGCCAGCAGTTCGGGACAGGGGGCGAGGTATGGCTACACCTTC. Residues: CASSSGQGARYGYTF.

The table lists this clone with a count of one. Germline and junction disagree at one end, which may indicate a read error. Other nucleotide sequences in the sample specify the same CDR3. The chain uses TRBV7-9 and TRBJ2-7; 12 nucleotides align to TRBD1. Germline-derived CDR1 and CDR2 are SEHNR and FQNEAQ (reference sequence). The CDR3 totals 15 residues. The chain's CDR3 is CASRRTGTGGYEQYF. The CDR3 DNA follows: TGTGCCAGCAGGCGTACGGGGACAGGGGGCTACGAGCAATACTTC.

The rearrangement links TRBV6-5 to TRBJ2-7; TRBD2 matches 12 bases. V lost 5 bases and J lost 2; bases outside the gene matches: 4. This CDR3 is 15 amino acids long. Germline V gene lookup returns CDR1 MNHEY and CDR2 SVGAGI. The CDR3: CASSLAGGNTYEQYF. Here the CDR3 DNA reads TGTGCCAGCAGTCTAGCGGGAGGGAATACCTACGAGCAGTACTTC.

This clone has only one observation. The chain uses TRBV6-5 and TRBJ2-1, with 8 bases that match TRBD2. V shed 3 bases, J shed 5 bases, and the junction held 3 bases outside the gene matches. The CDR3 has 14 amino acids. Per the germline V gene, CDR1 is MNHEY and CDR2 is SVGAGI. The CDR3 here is CASSYIAGNNEQFF. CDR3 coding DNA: TGTGCCAGCAGTTATATAGCGGGGAACAATGAGCAGTTCTTC.

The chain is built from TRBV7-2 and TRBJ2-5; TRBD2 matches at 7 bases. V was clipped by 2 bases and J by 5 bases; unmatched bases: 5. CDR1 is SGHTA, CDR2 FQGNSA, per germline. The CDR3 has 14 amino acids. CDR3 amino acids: CASSLNRGGETQYF. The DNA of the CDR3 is TGTGCCAGCAGCTTAAATCGGGGAGGGGAGACCCAGTACTTC.

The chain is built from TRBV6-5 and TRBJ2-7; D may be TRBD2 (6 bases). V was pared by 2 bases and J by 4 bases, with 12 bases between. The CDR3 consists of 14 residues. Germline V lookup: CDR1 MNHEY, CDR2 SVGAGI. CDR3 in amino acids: CASSYGGNAYEQYF. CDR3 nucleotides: TGTGCCAGCAGTTACGGGGGGAATGCATACGAGCAGTACTTC.

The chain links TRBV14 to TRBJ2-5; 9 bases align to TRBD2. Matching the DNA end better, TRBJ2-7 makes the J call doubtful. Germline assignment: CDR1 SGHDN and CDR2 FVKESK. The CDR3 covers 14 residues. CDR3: CASSHWREGDEQYF. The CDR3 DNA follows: TGTGCCAGCAGCCACTGGCGGGAGGGTGACGAGCAGTACTTC.

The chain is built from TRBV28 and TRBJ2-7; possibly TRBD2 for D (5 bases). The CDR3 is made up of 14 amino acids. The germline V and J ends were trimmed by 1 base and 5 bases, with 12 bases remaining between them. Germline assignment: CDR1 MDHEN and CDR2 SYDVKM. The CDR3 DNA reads TGTGCCAGCAGTTTATTCCGGGGTCGGGACGAGCAGTACTTC. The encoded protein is CASSLFRGRDEQYF.

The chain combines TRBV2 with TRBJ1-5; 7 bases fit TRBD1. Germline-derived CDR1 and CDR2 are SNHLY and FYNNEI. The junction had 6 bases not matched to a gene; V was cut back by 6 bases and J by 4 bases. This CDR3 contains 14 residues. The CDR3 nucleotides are TGTGCCAGCAGGGCCGACAGGGCTAATCAGCCCCAGCATTTT. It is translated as CASRADRANQPQHF.

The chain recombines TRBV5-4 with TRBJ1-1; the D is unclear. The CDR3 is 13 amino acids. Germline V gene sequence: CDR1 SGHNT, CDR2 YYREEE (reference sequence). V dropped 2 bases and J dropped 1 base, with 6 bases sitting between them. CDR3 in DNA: TGTGCCAGCAGCTTTGGAGGGAACACTGAAGCTTTCTTT. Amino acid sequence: CASSFGGNTEAFF.

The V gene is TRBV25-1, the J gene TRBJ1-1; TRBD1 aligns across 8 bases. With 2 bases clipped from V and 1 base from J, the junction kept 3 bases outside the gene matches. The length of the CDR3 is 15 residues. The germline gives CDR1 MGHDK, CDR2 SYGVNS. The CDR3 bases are TGTGCCAGCAGTGAAGACAGGGGCCGGAACACTGAAGCTTTCTTT. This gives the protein CASSEDRGRNTEAFF.

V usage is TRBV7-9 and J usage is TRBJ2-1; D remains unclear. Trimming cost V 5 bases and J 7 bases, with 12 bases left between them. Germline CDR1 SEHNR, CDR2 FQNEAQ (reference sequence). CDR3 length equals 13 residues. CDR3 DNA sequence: TGTGCCAGCAGCGCGATTAGTAGAAATGAGCAGTTCTTC. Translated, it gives CASSAISRNEQFF.

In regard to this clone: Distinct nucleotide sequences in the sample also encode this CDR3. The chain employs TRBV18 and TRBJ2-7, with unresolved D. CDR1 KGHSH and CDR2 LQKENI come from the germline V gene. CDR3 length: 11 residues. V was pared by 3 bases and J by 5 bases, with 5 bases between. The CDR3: CASSPRDEQYF. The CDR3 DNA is TGTGCCAGCTCACCGAGAGACGAGCAGTACTTC.

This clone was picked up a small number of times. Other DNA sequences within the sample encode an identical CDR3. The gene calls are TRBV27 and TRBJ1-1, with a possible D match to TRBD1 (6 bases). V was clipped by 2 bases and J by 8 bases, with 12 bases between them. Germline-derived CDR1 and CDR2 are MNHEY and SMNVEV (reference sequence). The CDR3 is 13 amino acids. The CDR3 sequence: CASSLRGGTEAFF. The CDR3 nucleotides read TGTGCCAGCAGTTTACGCGGGGGCACGGAAGCTTTCTTT.

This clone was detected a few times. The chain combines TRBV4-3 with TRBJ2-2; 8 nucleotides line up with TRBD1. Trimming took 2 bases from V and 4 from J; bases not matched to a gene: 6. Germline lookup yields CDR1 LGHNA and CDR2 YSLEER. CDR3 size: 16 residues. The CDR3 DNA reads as TGCGCCAGCAGCCAACCCGGACAGGGCACCACCGGGGAGCTGTTTTTT. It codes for CASSQPGQGTTGELFF.

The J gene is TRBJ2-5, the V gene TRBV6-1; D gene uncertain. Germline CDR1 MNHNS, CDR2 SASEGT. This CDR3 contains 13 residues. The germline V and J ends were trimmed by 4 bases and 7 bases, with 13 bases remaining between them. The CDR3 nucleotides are TGTGCCAGCAGTGTAGTCCTTGATGGGACCCAGTACTTC. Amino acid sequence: CASSVVLDGTQYF.

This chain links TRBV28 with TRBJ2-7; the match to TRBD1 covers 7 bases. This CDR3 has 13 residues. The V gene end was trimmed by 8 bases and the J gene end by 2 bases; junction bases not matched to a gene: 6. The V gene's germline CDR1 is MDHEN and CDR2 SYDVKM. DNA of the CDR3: TGTGCCAGCTGGGACAGCGTAACCTACGAGCAGTACTTC. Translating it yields CASWDSVTYEQYF.

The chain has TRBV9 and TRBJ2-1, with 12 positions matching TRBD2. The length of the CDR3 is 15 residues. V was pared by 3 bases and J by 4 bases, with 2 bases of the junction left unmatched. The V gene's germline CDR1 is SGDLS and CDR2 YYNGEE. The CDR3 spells CASSAGLAGYNEQFF. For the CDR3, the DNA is TGTGCCAGCAGCGCGGGACTAGCGGGTTACAATGAGCAGTTCTTC. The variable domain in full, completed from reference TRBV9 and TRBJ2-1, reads DSGVTQTPKHLITATGQRVTLRCSPRSGDLSVYWYQQSLDQGLQFLIQYYNGEERAKGNILERFSAQQFPDLHSELNLSSLELGDSALYFCASSAGLAGYNEQFFGPGTRLTVL.

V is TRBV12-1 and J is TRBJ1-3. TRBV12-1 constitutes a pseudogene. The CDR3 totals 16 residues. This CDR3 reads CASSFQPASTGNTIYF. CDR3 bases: TGTGCCAGCAGCTTTCAGCCAGCTAGCACTGGAAACACCATATATTTT.

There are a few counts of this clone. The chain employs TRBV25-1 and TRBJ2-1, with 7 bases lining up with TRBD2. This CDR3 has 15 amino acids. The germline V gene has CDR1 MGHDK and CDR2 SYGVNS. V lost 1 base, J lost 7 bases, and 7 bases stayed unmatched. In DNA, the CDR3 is TGTGCCAGCAGTGAATGGGGGGGACGAGAAAATGAGCAGTTCTTC. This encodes CASSEWGGRENEQFF.